Shown below are 20 T cell receptor beta chains from a single sample sequenced in a study of molecular identifiers for immune sequencing clone quantification. TCRdb re-derived calls from the PCR reads in MiXCR, one entry per CDR3 protein. Here the sample spans about 640,000 distinct CDR3 sequences, 15% to 20% being singletons. The sample comprised naive CD8+ T cells from blood, with Jurkat cell RNA spiked in. Specified subset: FACS-sorted CD8+CD4-CCR7+CD45RA+ naive T cells. These receptors originate from a human donor in good health. Some libraries in this study had Jurkat cell RNA spiked in.

In this sample, this clonotype turned up once. The chain uses TRBV6-2 or TRBV6-3 and TRBJ2-2; D assignment may be TRBD1 or TRBD2 (6 bases each). V lost 10 bases to trimming and J lost 2 bases, with 26 bases between them. CDR3 length: 18 residues. Germline assignment: CDR1 MNHEY and CDR2 SVGEGT. CDR3 bases: TGTGCCAACACTGGAATGGTTTGGTCCGGGGGCAACACCGGGGAGCTGTTTTTT. Translation gives CANTGMVWSGGNTGELFF.

On this clonotype itself: With a much larger clone just one base away, this may be a read error. The chain uses TRBV6-5 and TRBJ2-7, with a possible D match to TRBD2 (6 bases). CDR1 is MNHEY, CDR2 SVGAGI, per germline. The CDR3 is made up of 16 amino acids. Between the trimmed V and J ends, which lost 0 bases and 3 bases, there was a span of 15 bases. The CDR3 loop is CASSYSWEGRNYEQYF. In DNA, the CDR3 is TGTGCCAGCAGTTACTCTTGGGAAGGGAGGAACTACGAGCAGTACTTC.

This clonotype was found many times. The V gene is TRBV28, the J gene TRBJ2-5; 9 bases are shared with TRBD1. J was trimmed by 5 bases and V by 2 bases; bases with no gene match: 15. Germline V lookup: CDR1 MDHEN, CDR2 SYDVKM. The CDR3 covers 18 residues. The CDR3 DNA reads as TGTGCCAGCAGTTTACCCCCCCCGGGGACAGGGTTCGTGGAGACCCAGTACTTC. Translation: CASSLPPPGTGFVETQYF.

This clonotype was detected ten times or more. This chain joins TRBV7-9 and TRBJ2-7; D ambiguous. V shed 1 base and J shed 4 bases, with 11 bases lying between them. The CDR3 length is 14 residues. Germline-derived CDR1 and CDR2 are SEHNR and FQNEAQ (reference sequence). CDR3 amino acids: CASSLGPDGYEQYF. The CDR3 DNA reads as TGTGCCAGCAGCTTAGGGCCAGACGGGTACGAGCAGTACTTC. The full variable domain, with the rest looked up from reference TRBV7-9 and TRBJ2-7, is DTGVSQNPRHKITKRGQNVTFRCDPISEHNRLYWYRQTLGQGPEFLTYFQNEAQLEKSRLLSDRFSAERPKGSFSTLEIQRTEQGDSAMYLCASSLGPDGYEQYFGPGTRLTVT.

This rearrangement joins TRBV6-5 to TRBJ1-5, with unresolved D. With 3 bases removed from V and 2 bases from J, the gap between germline ends came to 14 bases. In germline, CDR1 is MNHEY, CDR2 SVGAGI. The CDR3 runs to 16 residues. The CDR3 nucleotides are TGTGCCAGCAGTTATGGTGGTCCGGCGGGCAATCAGCCCCAGCATTTT. Translation: CASSYGGPAGNQPQHF.

This clonotype was seen repeatedly, ten times or more. This chain links TRBV27 with TRBJ2-7; TRBD1 aligns across 7 bases. The J segment lost 5 bases and the V segment lost 3 bases, leaving 4 bases of the junction unmatched. The germline V gene has CDR1 MNHEY and CDR2 SMNVEV (reference sequence). This CDR3 is built from 13 residues. The CDR3 is CASSFDRVNEQYF. In DNA, the CDR3 is TGTGCCAGCAGTTTCGACAGGGTGAACGAGCAGTACTTC.

About this clonotype itself: Without the conserved terminal phenylalanine or tryptophan, this CDR3 likely stems from a read error. This chain links TRBV28 with TRBJ1-5; D remains ambiguous. The germline gives CDR1 MDHEN, CDR2 SYDVKM. V gave up 1 base and J gave up 1 base, with 8 bases separating them. This CDR3 is built from 15 residues. CDR3 in DNA: TGTGCCAGCAGTTTATCGGCGGGGAGCAATCAGCCCCAGCATATT. It codes for CASSLSAGSNQPQHI.

The J gene is TRBJ1-1, the V gene TRBV6-1; D call uncertain. V was clipped by 4 bases and J by 10 bases, with 13 bases between them. CDR1 is MNHNS, CDR2 SASEGT, per germline. The CDR3 is made up of 12 amino acids. CDR3 in DNA: TGTGCCAGCAGTGGACTTCCGCCCCCAGCTTTCTTT. It translates to CASSGLPPPAFF.

Concerning this clonotype itself: A much larger clone lies one base from this, so it may be a read error. V gene TRBV14 combines with J gene TRBJ2-7; the D gene is possibly TRBD1 (5 bases). Germline CDR1 and CDR2: SGHDN and FVKESK. V lost 5 bases and J 3 bases, leaving 17 bases between the germline ends. CDR3 length: 15 residues. CDR3 region: CASSERGAPCYEQYF. CDR3 DNA: TGTGCCAGCAGCGAAAGGGGTGCTCCATGCTACGAGCAGTACTTC.

This clonotype was observed at least ten times. This sequence joins TRBV14 and TRBJ2-5, with a weak D call TRBD2 (5 bases). V was trimmed by 0 bases and J by 5 bases, leaving 10 bases between them. The CDR3 length is 14 residues. Germline values: CDR1 SGHDN, CDR2 FVKESK. The CDR3 nucleotides are TGTGCCAGCAGCCAAGATCTAGCCCGGGAGACCCAGTACTTC. Protein: CASSQDLARETQYF. Looking up the rest from reference TRBV14 and TRBJ2-5 gives the full variable domain: EAGVTQFPSHSVIEKGQTVTLRCDPISGHDNLYWYRRVMGKEIKFLLHFVKESKQDESGMPNNRFLAERTGGTYSTLKVQPAELEDSGVYFCASSQDLARETQYFGPGTRLLVL.

This clonotype was recorded a few times. The V gene is TRBV27, the J gene TRBJ2-7; 12 positions agree with TRBD1. With 7 bases clipped from V and 5 bases from J, the junction kept 9 bases outside the gene matches. The V gene's germline CDR1 is MNHEY and CDR2 SMNVEV (reference sequence). This CDR3 spans 15 amino acids. Written as DNA, the CDR3 is TGTGCCAGCAAAGTAGGGACAGGGGGCCTCGACGAGCAGTACTTC. Encoded protein: CASKVGTGGLDEQYF.

This clonotype was counted at least ten times. This sequence joins TRBV5-6 and TRBJ1-3; perhaps TRBD1 as D (6 bases). Trimming removed 3 bases from V and 11 bases from J, with 15 bases in between. The CDR3 runs 13 residues. Germline V gives CDR1 SGHDT, CDR2 YYEEEE. Written as DNA, the CDR3 is TGTGCCAGCAGCTGGGAACAGGGCGCAGCCATATATTTT. This encodes CASSWEQGAAIYF.

On this clonotype itself: With a much larger clone just one base away, this may be a read error. The V gene is TRBV7-9, the J gene TRBJ2-7, with D maybe TRBD2 (5 bases). The CDR3 covers 13 residues. The germline V gene encodes CDR1 SEHNR and CDR2 FQNEAQ (reference sequence). For the CDR3, the DNA is TGTGCCAGCGGCTTCCCCGGGGTGGGGGAGCAGTACTTC. This gives the protein CASGFPGVGEQYF.

This clonotype was found many times. The V gene is TRBV3-1, the J gene TRBJ2-7; D is undetermined. This CDR3 is built from 16 residues. Germline V gene lookup returns CDR1 LGHDT and CDR2 YNNKEL (reference sequence). The germline V and J ends were trimmed by 0 bases and 5 bases, with 17 bases remaining between them. The CDR3 sequence is CASSQDGVYPGHEQYF. The CDR3, as DNA: TGTGCCAGCAGCCAAGATGGGGTCTATCCGGGCCACGAGCAGTACTTC.

This clonotype was found many times. The V and J genes are TRBV10-3 and TRBJ2-7; perhaps TRBD2 as D (5 bases). CDR1 and CDR2 (germline): ENHRY, SYGVKD. V was trimmed by 0 bases and J by 6 bases, leaving 9 bases between them. CDR3 size: 13 residues. CDR3 nucleotides: TGTGCCATCAGTGAGTCGACTAAAGTCGAGCAGTACTTC. Protein product: CAISESTKVEQYF.

This sequence joins TRBV2 and TRBJ2-7; TRBD1 matches 8 bases. Germline trimming cut 6 bases from V and 4 bases from J; bases unmatched to any gene: 11. Germline V gene lookup returns CDR1 SNHLY and CDR2 FYNNEI. The CDR3 spans 15 residues. The CDR3 loop reads CASRPGQGYAYEQYF. CDR3 DNA: TGTGCCAGCAGACCCGGACAGGGTTACGCTTACGAGCAGTACTTC.

This clonotype was observed a handful of times. A single base separates this from a much larger clone, so it may be a read error. V usage is TRBV6-2 or TRBV6-3 and J usage is TRBJ1-5; 7 bases match TRBD1. The CDR3 totals 13 residues. V lost 5 bases and J lost 6; bases outside the gene matches: 4. The germline V gene encodes CDR1 MNHEY and CDR2 SVGEGT. The CDR3 nucleotides are TGTGCCAGCAGTCAACAGGGGTGTCAGCCCCAGCATTTT. Translated, it gives CASSQQGCQPQHF.

In this sample, this clonotype turned up a few times. The chain combines TRBV2 with TRBJ2-1, with D maybe TRBD2 (5 bases). The ends were cut back, 4 bases at V and 6 bases at J, with 19 bases in the middle. CDR1 is SNHLY and CDR2 is FYNNEI in the germline V gene. CDR3 length: 16 amino acids. The CDR3 is CASSGGATSSTNEQFF. In nucleotides, the CDR3 is TGTGCCAGCAGTGGGGGAGCCACGTCCTCAACCAATGAGCAGTTCTTC.

With respect to this clonotype: It may be a read error: a sequence one base away is much more abundant. This chain connects TRBV5-6 to TRBJ2-1; TRBD1 is a possible D gene (7 bases). V shed 3 bases and J shed 5 bases, with 15 bases lying between them. This CDR3 spans 15 amino acids. CDR1 and CDR2 from the germline V gene are SGHDT and YYEEEE. CDR3 amino acids: CASSSEGAGDNEQFF. CDR3 DNA: TGTGCCAGCAGCTCGGAGGGGGCAGGGGACAATGAGCAGTTCTTC.

Notes on this clonotype: A much larger clone differs by one base, so this may be a read error. The V and J genes are TRBV20-1 and TRBJ2-7; D is uncertain. This CDR3 has 13 residues. V lost 5 bases, J lost 3 bases, and 14 bases lay in between. Germline loops: CDR1 DFQATT, CDR2 SNEGSKA (reference sequence). The CDR3 nucleotides are TGCAGTGCTGCAACAACACGAGTCTACGAGCAGTACTTC. Translation: CSAATTRVYEQYF.